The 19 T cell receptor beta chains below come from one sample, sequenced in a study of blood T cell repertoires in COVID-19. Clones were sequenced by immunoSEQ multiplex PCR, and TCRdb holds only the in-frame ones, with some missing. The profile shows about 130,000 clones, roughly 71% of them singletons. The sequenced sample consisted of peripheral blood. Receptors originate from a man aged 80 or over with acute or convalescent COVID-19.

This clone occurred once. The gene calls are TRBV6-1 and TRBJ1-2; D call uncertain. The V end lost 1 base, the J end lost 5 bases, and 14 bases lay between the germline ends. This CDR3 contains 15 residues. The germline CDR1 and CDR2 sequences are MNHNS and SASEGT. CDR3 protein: CASSEVMGTHYGYTF. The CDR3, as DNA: TGTGCCAGCAGTGAAGTGATGGGCACTCATTATGGCTACACCTTC.

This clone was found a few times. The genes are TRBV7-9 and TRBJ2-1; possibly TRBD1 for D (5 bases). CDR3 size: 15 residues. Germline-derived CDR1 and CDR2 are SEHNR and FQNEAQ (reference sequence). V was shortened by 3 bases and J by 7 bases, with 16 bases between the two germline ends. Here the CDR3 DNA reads TGTGCCAGCAGCTTGGTGGAGTTAGGGGCGAATGAGCAGTTCTTC. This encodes CASSLVELGANEQFF.

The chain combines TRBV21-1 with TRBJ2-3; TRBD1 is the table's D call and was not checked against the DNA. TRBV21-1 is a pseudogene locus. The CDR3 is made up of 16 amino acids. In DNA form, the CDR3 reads TGTGCCAGCAGCGAAGTCGGGACACTCAGTGGAGATACGCAGTATTTT. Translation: CASSEVGTLSGDTQYF.

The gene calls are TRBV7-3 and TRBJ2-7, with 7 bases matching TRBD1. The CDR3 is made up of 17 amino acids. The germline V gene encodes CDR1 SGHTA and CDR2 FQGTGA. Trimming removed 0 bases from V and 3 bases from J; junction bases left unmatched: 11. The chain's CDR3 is CASSLTAAGGDNYEQYF. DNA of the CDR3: TGTGCCAGCAGCTTAACGGCCGCAGGGGGTGACAACTACGAGCAGTACTTC.

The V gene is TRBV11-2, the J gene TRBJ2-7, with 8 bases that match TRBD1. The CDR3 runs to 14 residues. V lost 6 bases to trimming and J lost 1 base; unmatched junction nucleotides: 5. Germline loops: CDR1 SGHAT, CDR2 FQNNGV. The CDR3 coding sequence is TGTGCCAGCAGTTTGGGACAGGCATCCTACGAGCAGTACTTC. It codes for CASSLGQASYEQYF.

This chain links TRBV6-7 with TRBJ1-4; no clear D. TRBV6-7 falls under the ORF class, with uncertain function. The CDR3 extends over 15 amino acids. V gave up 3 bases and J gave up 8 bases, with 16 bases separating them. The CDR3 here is CASSYLAGLGEKLFF. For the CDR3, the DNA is TGTGCCAGCAGTTATCTGGCGGGCTTAGGCGAAAAACTGTTTTTT.

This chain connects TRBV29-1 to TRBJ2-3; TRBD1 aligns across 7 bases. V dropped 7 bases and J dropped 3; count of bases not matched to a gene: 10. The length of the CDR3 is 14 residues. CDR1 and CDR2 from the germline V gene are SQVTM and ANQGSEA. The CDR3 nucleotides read TGCAGCGCCGCGGAGACAGGGCTGACAGATACGCAGTATTTT. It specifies CSAAETGLTDTQYF.

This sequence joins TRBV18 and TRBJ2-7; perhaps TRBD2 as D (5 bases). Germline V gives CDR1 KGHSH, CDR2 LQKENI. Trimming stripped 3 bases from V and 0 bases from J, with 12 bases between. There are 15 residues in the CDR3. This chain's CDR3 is CASSPEKGSSYEQYF. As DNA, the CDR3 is TGTGCCAGCTCACCGGAGAAAGGGAGCTCCTACGAGCAGTACTTC.

The CDR3 region is CASSWGGPGIRTF. The CDR3 coding sequence is TGTGCCAGCAGCTGGGGAGGGCCGGGAATTCGGACCTTC. V is TRBV7-2 and J is TRBJ1-2; D not certain. Germline V gives CDR1 SGHTA, CDR2 FQGNSA. V was clipped by 4 bases and J by 14 bases, with 20 bases between them. The CDR3 covers 13 residues.

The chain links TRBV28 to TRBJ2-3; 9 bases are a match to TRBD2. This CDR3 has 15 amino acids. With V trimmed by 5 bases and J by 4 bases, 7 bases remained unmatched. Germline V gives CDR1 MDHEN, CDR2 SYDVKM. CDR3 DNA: TGTGCCAGCAGTGCGAGCGGGGGGCCGGCAGATACGCAGTATTTT. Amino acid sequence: CASSASGGPADTQYF.

CDR3 sequence reads: CASQRPIRGDYGYTF. The CDR3 nucleotides are TGTGCCAGCCAGAGACCAATCAGGGGAGACTATGGCTACACCTTC. This chain connects TRBV7-2 to TRBJ1-2; perhaps TRBD1 as D (6 bases). Looked up from germline, CDR1 is SGHTA and CDR2 is FQGNSA. V shed 8 bases and J shed 3 bases, with 19 bases lying between them. The CDR3 extends over 15 amino acids.

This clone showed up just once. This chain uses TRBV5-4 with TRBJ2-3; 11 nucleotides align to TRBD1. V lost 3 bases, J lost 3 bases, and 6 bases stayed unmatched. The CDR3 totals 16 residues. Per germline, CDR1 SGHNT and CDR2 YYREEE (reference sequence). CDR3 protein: CASSSWDRGMTDTQYF. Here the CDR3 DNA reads TGTGCCAGCAGCTCTTGGGACAGGGGGATGACAGATACGCAGTATTTT.

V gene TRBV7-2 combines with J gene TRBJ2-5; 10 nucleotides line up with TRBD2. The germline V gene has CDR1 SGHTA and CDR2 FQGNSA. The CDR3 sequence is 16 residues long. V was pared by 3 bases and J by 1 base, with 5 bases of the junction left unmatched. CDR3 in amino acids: CASSFFSGGLQETQYF. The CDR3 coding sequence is TGTGCCAGCAGCTTTTTTAGCGGGGGGCTCCAAGAGACCCAGTACTTC.

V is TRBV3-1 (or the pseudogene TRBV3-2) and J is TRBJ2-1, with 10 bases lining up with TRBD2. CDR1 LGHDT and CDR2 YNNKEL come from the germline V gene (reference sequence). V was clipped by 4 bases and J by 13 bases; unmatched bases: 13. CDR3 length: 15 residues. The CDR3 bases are TGTGCCAGCAGCCTCAGCGGGGGGGCAAGGGTGGTCCAGTTCTTC. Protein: CASSLSGGARVVQFF.

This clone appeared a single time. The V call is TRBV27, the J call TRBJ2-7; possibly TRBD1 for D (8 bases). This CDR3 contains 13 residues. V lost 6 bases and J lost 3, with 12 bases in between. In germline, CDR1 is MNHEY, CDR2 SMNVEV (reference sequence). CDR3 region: CASRQGGNYEQYF. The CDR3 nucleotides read TGTGCCAGCAGACAGGGGGGGAACTACGAGCAGTACTTC.

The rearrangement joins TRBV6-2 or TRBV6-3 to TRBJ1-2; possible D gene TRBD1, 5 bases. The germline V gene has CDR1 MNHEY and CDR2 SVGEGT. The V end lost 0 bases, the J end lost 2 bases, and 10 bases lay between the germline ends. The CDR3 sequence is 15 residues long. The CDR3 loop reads CASSYSGRVNYGYTF. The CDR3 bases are TGTGCCAGCAGTTACTCGGGCAGGGTGAACTATGGCTACACCTTC.

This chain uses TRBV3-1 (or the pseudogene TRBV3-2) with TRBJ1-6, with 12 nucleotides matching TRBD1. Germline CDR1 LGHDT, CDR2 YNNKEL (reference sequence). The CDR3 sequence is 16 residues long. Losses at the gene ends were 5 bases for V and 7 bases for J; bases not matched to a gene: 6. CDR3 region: CASSGDRGLLNSPLHF. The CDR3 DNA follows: TGTGCCAGCAGCGGGGACAGGGGGCTACTCAATTCACCCCTCCACTTT.

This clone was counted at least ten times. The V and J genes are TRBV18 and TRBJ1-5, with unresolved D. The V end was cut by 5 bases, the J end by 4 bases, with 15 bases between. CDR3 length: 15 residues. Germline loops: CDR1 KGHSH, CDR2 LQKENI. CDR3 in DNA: TGTGCCAGCTCAAGAGGACTTCAGGTTAATCAGCCCCAGCATTTT. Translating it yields CASSRGLQVNQPQHF.

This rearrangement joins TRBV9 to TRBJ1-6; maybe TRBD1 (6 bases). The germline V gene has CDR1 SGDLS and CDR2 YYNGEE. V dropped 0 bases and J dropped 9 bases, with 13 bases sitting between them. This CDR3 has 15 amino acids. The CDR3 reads CASSVEGRGGSPLHF. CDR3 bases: TGTGCCAGCAGCGTAGAGGGCAGGGGTGGTTCACCCCTCCACTTT.